A single sample gave rise to the 2 T cell receptor beta chains below, sequenced in a study of Graves' ophthalmopathy and Graves' hyperthyroidism. For repertoire sequencing, the TCR beta CDR3 regions were amplified from RNA transcripts. Second-round multiplex PCR followed a first-round RT-PCR using HTBI primers. TCRdb re-called the multiplex PCR reads through MiXCR, storing one row per CDR3 protein. The sample consists of under 400,000 distinct CDR3 sequences, about a sixth of them appearing once. Material for sequencing was peripheral blood. These receptors were collected from an adult man with Graves' ophthalmopathy.

This clonotype was picked up many times. The genes are TRBV6-5 and TRBJ1-1; no clear D. CDR1 and CDR2 (germline): MNHEY, SVGAGI. The CDR3 is 14 amino acids. V was clipped by 5 bases and J by 1 base, with 11 bases between them. CDR3 DNA sequence: TGTGCCAGCAGTACCGAGGCCGCGAACACTGAAGCTTTCTTT. It encodes CASSTEAANTEAFF.

This clonotype was seen repeatedly, ten times or more. This chain links TRBV7-9 with TRBJ2-5, with D possibly TRBD2 on 5 matching bases. Germline V gives CDR1 SEHNR, CDR2 FQNEAQ (reference sequence). The CDR3 is 14 amino acids. V was trimmed by 1 base and J by 2 bases, leaving 8 bases between them. CDR3 sequence: CASSLERQQETQYF. The CDR3 region has the DNA TGTGCCAGCAGCTTAGAGCGGCAGCAAGAGACCCAGTACTTC.